This paragraph covers one TCR beta chain sequence. The data were taken from a study of patients and donors after allogeneic stem cell transplantation. This CDR3 has 14 amino acids. Losses at the gene ends were 0 bases for V and 10 bases for J; bases not matched to a gene: 6. TCRdb reanalysed the RT-PCR reads using MiXCR and keeps one entry per CDR3 protein. The sample yields roughly 960,000 distinct CDR3 sequences, approximately 18% seen once. The chain has TRBV12-3 or TRBV12-4 and TRBJ1-5; 7 nucleotides match TRBD1. The sequence came from a human donor who was either an allogeneic HSCT recipient or a stem cell or donor lymphocyte infusion donor (not recorded which). It is not recorded whose cells these are; they may come from a transplant donor. Sequencing used blood, either unsorted or a sorted T cell fraction (not recorded which). The CDR3 DNA is TGTGCCAGCAGTTTAGCGGCAGGGGGTTATCCCCAGCATTTT. This translates into CASSLAAGGYPQHF.